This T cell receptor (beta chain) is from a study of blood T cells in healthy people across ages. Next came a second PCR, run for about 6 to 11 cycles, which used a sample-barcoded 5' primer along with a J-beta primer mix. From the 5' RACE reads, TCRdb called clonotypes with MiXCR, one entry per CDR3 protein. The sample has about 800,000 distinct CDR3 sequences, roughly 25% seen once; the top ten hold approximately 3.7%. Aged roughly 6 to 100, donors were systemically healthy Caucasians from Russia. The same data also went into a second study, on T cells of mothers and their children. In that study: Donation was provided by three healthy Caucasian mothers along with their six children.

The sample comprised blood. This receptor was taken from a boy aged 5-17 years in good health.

The CDR3 spells CAIRRWQGDVEQYF. CDR3 nucleotide sequence: TGTGCCATCAGGAGGTGGCAGGGGGATGTCGAGCAGTACTTC. This chain uses TRBV10-3 with TRBJ2-7; 7 nucleotides agree with TRBD1. CDR1 ENHRY and CDR2 SYGVKD come from the germline V gene. V lost 6 bases and J lost 6; bases outside the gene matches: 11. The CDR3 length is 14 residues.